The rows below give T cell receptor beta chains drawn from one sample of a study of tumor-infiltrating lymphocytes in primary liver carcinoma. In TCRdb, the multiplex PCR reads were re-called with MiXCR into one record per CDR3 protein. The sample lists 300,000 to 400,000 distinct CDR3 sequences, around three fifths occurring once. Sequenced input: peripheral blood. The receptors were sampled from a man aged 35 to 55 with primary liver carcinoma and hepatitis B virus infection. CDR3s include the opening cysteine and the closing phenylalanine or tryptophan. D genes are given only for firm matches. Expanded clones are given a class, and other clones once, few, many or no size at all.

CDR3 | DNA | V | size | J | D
CASSLDQVRSYEQYF | TGTGCCAGCAGCTTAGATCAGGTCAGGAGCTACGAACAGTACTTC | TRBV11-2 | . | TRBJ2-7 | .
CASTLPNGGEQYF | TGTGCCAGCACCCTTCCGAATGGGGGCGAGCAGTACTTC | TRBV28 | . | TRBJ2-7 | .
CASSQGPPTPPLHF | TGCGCCAGCAGCCAAGGGCCACCAACTCCACCCCTCCACTTT | TRBV4-1 | many | TRBJ1-6 | .
CASSPRLAGGFCDTGELFF | TGTGCAAGCAGCCCTCGACTAGCGGGAGGTTTTTGTGATACCGGGGAGCTGTTTTTT | TRBV11-2 | . | TRBJ2-2 | TRBD2
CASSGGTSGSYNEQFF | TGCGCCAGCAGCGGGGGGACTAGCGGGAGCTACAATGAGCAGTTCTTC | TRBV5-1 | . | TRBJ2-1 | TRBD2
CASSGRVQITDTQYF | TGTGCCAGCAGCGGCAGGGTTCAGATCACAGATACGCAGTATTTT | TRBV12-3/TRBV12-4 | few | TRBJ2-3 | .
CASSYPGEFQPQHF | TGTGCCAGCAGTTATCCCGGAGAATTTCAGCCCCAGCATTTT | TRBV12-3/TRBV12-4 | many | TRBJ1-5 | .
CASSSASTSGSSYNEQFF | TGTGCCAGCAGCTCAGCGTCGACTAGCGGGAGCTCCTACAATGAGCAGTTCTTC | TRBV7-9 | . | TRBJ2-1 | TRBD2
CASSLGYRQETQYF | TGCGCCAGCAGCTTGGGCTACAGACAAGAGACCCAGTACTTC | TRBV5-1 | . | TRBJ2-5 | .
CSVVPSPGTDTRYF | TGCAGCGTTGTCCCTAGCCCGGGCACAGATACGCGGTATTTT | TRBV29-1 | . | TRBJ2-3 | .
CASSEKGNEQFF | TGCGCCAGCAGTGAAAAGGGTAATGAGCAGTTCTTC | TRBV10-1 | many | TRBJ2-1 | .
CSAPSGGNTGELFF | TGCAGTGCTCCCAGCGGAGGGAACACCGGGGAGCTGTTTTTT | TRBV20-1 | . | TRBJ2-2 | .
CASSGGSVEETQYF | TGTGCCAGCAGTGGCGGGAGCGTGGAAGAGACCCAGTACTTC | TRBV6-2/TRBV6-3 | many | TRBJ2-5 | TRBD2
CASSLVFSQGFYEQYF | TGTGCCAGCAGCTTGGTTTTCAGCCAGGGGTTCTACGAGCAGTACTTC | TRBV5-6 | . | TRBJ2-7 | .
CASSQEPRHGIEAFF | TGTGCCAGCAGCCAAGAGCCGCGTCACGGTATTGAAGCTTTCTTT | TRBV4-1 | . | TRBJ1-1 | .
CASSPIRTDRVLAKNIQYF | TGTGCCAGCAGCCCGATAAGAACAGACAGGGTACTAGCCAAAAACATTCAGTACTTC | TRBV5-5 | many | TRBJ2-4 | TRBD1
CASSSQGQGVNEQFF | TGTGCCAGCAGTTCCCAGGGACAGGGGGTAAATGAGCAGTTCTTC | TRBV6-1 | once | TRBJ2-1 | TRBD1
CVSSYSGLAGVYNEQFF | TGTGTCAGCAGTTACTCTGGACTAGCGGGAGTATACAATGAACAGTTCTTC | TRBV6-6 | . | TRBJ2-1 | TRBD2
CAWSGGGVSLSGANVLTF | TGTGCCTGGTCAGGGGGAGGGGTAAGCCTCTCTGGGGCCAACGTCCTGACTTTC | TRBV30 | . | TRBJ2-6 | .
CASSYGTVNTEAFF | TGCGCCAGCAGCTATGGGACAGTGAACACTGAAGCTTTCTTT | TRBV5-1 | . | TRBJ1-1 | TRBD1
CASKMTGGFGGYTF | TGTGCCAGCAAAATGACAGGGGGCTTTGGCGGCTACACCTTC | TRBV6-5 | . | TRBJ1-2 | TRBD1
CASTGTRQYEQYF | TGTGCCAGCACCGGAACTCGGCAGTACGAGCAGTACTTC | TRBV6-2/TRBV6-3 | once | TRBJ2-7 | .
CASSLGSGRAYEQFF | TGTGCCAGCAGCTTAGGTAGCGGGAGGGCCTATGAGCAGTTCTTC | TRBV7-8 | many | TRBJ2-1 | TRBD2
CAGSSGKDYEQYF | TGTGCTGGCAGTTCCGGAAAAGACTACGAGCAGTACTTC | TRBV11-2 | . | TRBJ2-7 | .
CASKTSGINEQFF | TGTGCCAGCAAGACTAGCGGCATCAATGAGCAGTTCTTC | TRBV6-2/TRBV6-3 | many | TRBJ2-1 | TRBD2
CAWSIQGGSVLYNEQFF | TGTGCCTGGAGTATACAGGGGGGTAGTGTACTCTACAATGAGCAGTTCTTC | TRBV30 | . | TRBJ2-1 | TRBD1
CASSLRGWNTGELFF | TGCGCCAGCAGCTTACGGGGGTGGAACACCGGGGAGCTGTTTTTT | TRBV5-1 | . | TRBJ2-2 | .
CASSQAGGQSSYEQYF | TGTGCCAGCAGCCAAGCCGGGGGCCAGAGCTCCTACGAGCAGTACTTC | TRBV13 | few | TRBJ2-7 | .
CASSLKQLNTEAFF | TGTGCCAGCAGCTTGAAACAGCTGAACACTGAAGCTTTCTTT | TRBV5-6 | . | TRBJ1-1 | .